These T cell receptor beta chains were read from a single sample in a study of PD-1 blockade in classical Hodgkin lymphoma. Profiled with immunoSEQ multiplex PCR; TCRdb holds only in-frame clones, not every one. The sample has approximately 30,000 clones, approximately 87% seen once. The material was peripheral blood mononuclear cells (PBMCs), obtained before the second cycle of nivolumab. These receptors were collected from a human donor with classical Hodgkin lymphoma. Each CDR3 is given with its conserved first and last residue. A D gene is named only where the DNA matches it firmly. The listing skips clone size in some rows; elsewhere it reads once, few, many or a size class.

CDR3: CASSVIAGGGETQYF; DNA: TGTGCCAGCAGCGTTATAGCGGGAGGGGGAGAGACCCAGTACTTC; J: TRBJ2-5; V: TRBV7-9; length: 15; size: few; D: TRBD2
CDR3: CASSYAWRGNEQFF; DNA: TGTGCCAGCAGCTACGCTTGGAGGGGAAATGAGCAGTTCTTC; J: TRBJ2-1; V: TRBV7-2; length: 14; size: .; D: .
CDR3: CASSLVRVNYGYTF; DNA: TGTGCCAGCAGCTTGGTGAGGGTTAACTATGGCTACACCTTC; J: TRBJ1-2; V: TRBV5-8; length: 14; size: .; D: .
CDR3: CASSLGTVSGYTF; DNA: TGTGCCAGCAGCCTCGGGACAGTCTCTGGCTACACCTTC; J: TRBJ1-2; V: TRBV11-3; length: 13; size: few; D: TRBD1
CDR3: CASSTTPGTDTQYF; DNA: TGTGCCAGCAGCACTACCCCAGGGACAGATACGCAGTATTTT; J: TRBJ2-3; V: TRBV5-6; length: 14; size: .; D: .
CDR3: CASSLGGTALDEQFF; DNA: TGTGCCAGCAGCTTAGGGGGGACCGCCCTTGATGAGCAGTTCTTC; J: TRBJ2-1; V: TRBV7-6; length: 15; size: .; D: .
CDR3: CASSLNRGNTEAFF; DNA: TGTGCCAGCAGCTTGAACAGGGGGAACACTGAAGCTTTCTTT; J: TRBJ1-1; V: TRBV5-1; length: 14; size: .; D: TRBD1
CDR3: CASSFERGGGDTQYF; DNA: TGTGCCAGCAGCTTCGAGCGCGGAGGGGGAGATACGCAGTATTTT; J: TRBJ2-3; V: TRBV7-2; length: 15; size: .; D: .
CDR3: CASSLRHTGNSYNEQFF; DNA: TGTGCCAGCAGCTTGAGACACACAGGAAACTCCTACAATGAGCAGTTCTTC; J: TRBJ2-1; V: TRBV5-5; length: 17; size: .; D: .
CDR3: CASSGGTGNTIYF; DNA: TGCGCCAGCAGTGGGGGTACTGGAAACACCATATATTTT; J: TRBJ1-3; V: TRBV5-1; length: 13; size: .; D: .
CDR3: CASSISNGGGNEQYF; DNA: TGTGCCAGTAGTATATCGAACGGCGGGGGGAACGAGCAGTACTTC; J: TRBJ2-7; V: TRBV19; length: 15; size: .; D: TRBD2